This entry lists 13 T cell receptor beta chains sequenced from one sample in a study of blood T cell repertoires in COVID-19. Method: immunoSEQ multiplex PCR; TCRdb's copy keeps in-frame clones and lacks some. Here the sample spans about 180,000 clones, roughly 85% being singletons. Sequenced: peripheral blood. These receptors all come from a man aged 55-75 years with acute or convalescent COVID-19.

This clone appeared a few times. The chain recombines TRBV5-6 with TRBJ1-2, with TRBD1 matching 7 bases. The CDR3 is 14 residues long. Trimming removed 4 bases from V and 8 bases from J; junction bases left unmatched: 11. Germline-derived CDR1 and CDR2 are SGHDT and YYEEEE. The CDR3 region is CASSGRGAGDGYTF. In DNA, the CDR3 is TGTGCCAGCAGCGGCAGGGGGGCCGGAGACGGCTACACCTTC.

The V gene is TRBV28, the J gene TRBJ2-7; 7 bases are shared with TRBD1. V dropped 1 base and J dropped 2; count of bases not matched to a gene: 2. CDR3 length: 14 amino acids. Germline V gives CDR1 MDHEN, CDR2 SYDVKM. CDR3 loop: CASSLLQGTYEQYF. CDR3 sequence (DNA): TGTGCCAGCAGTTTATTACAGGGGACCTACGAGCAGTACTTC.

This clone was seen only once. This chain links TRBV5-1 with TRBJ2-7; 9 bases agree with TRBD2. CDR3 size: 18 residues. Germline loops: CDR1 SGHRS, CDR2 YFSETQ. J gave up 3 bases and V 3 bases, and 16 bases lay outside the gene matches. CDR3: CASSSKGLAGRFVYEQYF. In nucleotides, the CDR3 is TGCGCCAGCAGCTCCAAGGGGCTAGCGGGACGATTTGTCTACGAGCAGTACTTC.

V is TRBV18 and J is TRBJ1-2; TRBD1 matches at 9 bases. The germline V gene has CDR1 KGHSH and CDR2 LQKENI. The CDR3 is 13 residues long. Trimming at V came to 3 bases and at J to 10 bases, leaving 6 bases not matched to a gene. The CDR3 here is CASSPRDRDDYTF. CDR3 sequence (DNA): TGTGCCAGCTCACCGCGGGACAGGGACGACTACACCTTC.

The chain links TRBV21-1 to TRBJ2-1; the D call TRBD1 from the table was never checked on the DNA. TRBV21-1 is marked as a pseudogene. The CDR3 runs to 15 residues. The CDR3 region is CASSPLVDSCNEQFF. The CDR3 coding sequence is TGTGCCAGCAGCCCCCTCGTGGACAGCTGTAATGAGCAGTTCTTC.

This sequence joins TRBV5-1 and TRBJ1-4; a weak D match, TRBD1 (5 bases). Germline lookup yields CDR1 SGHRS and CDR2 YFSETQ. The CDR3 consists of 16 residues. Trimming stripped 4 bases from V and 0 bases from J, with 13 bases between. The CDR3 spells CASSPQQVSTNEKLFF. CDR3 bases: TGCGCCAGCAGCCCGCAACAGGTTTCAACTAATGAAAAACTGTTTTTT.

V and J are TRBV7-2 and TRBJ2-2; no definite D call. CDR1 SGHTA and CDR2 FQGNSA come from the germline V gene. The CDR3 is 12 residues long. The V gene lost 7 bases and the J gene lost 8 bases, with 11 bases spanning the gap. CDR3 in DNA: TGTGCCAGCACCCCCTCCCGTGGGGAGCTGTTTTTT. Translating gives CASTPSRGELFF.

The chain combines TRBV27 with TRBJ2-2, with TRBD1 matching 8 bases. This CDR3 contains 19 residues. V shed 5 bases, J shed 2 bases, and the junction held 16 bases outside the gene matches. Germline V gene data show CDR1 as MNHEY and CDR2 as SMNVEV (reference sequence). Here the CDR3 DNA reads TGTGCCAGCAGTCCTACCGTTTTAACAGGGGGTCGAAACACCGGGGAGCTGTTTTTT. This encodes CASSPTVLTGGRNTGELFF.

The rearrangement uses TRBV3-1 (or the pseudogene TRBV3-2) and TRBJ2-2, with D perhaps matching TRBD2 (6 bases). Trimming pared 4 bases from V and 0 bases from J, leaving 12 bases between. CDR1 and CDR2 from the germline V gene are LGHDT and YNNKEL (reference sequence). CDR3 length: 16 amino acids. CDR3 sequence (DNA): TGTGCCAGCAGCCCCTTCGCGGGGTCGAACACCGGGGAGCTGTTTTTT. This sequence encodes CASSPFAGSNTGELFF.

This chain joins TRBV7-9 and TRBJ1-2, with 7 bases identical to TRBD1. CDR1 and CDR2 from the germline V gene are SEHNR and FQNEAQ (reference sequence). V dropped 3 bases and J dropped 3; count of bases not matched to a gene: 1. The CDR3 extends over 13 amino acids. The CDR3 DNA reads TGTGCCAGCAGCTTTGACAGGGACTATGGCTACACCTTC. It specifies CASSFDRDYGYTF.

The genes are TRBV7-2 and TRBJ1-5; 7 nucleotides agree with TRBD1. This CDR3 has 15 amino acids. The J segment lost 7 bases and the V segment lost 0 bases, leaving 6 bases of the junction unmatched. CDR1 SGHTA and CDR2 FQGNSA come from the germline V gene. CDR3 residues: CASSLARTGRQPQHF. For the CDR3, the DNA is TGTGCCAGCAGCTTAGCCCGGACAGGCAGGCAGCCCCAGCATTTT.

This clone was detected only a few times. V is TRBV7-2 and J is TRBJ2-7; 12 bases match TRBD2. This CDR3 is built from 17 residues. J gave up 1 base and V 5 bases, and 9 bases lay outside the gene matches. Germline assignment: CDR1 SGHTA and CDR2 FQGNSA. CDR3 sequence: CASSQGTSGFSSYEQYF. The CDR3 coding sequence is TGTGCCAGCAGCCAAGGGACTAGCGGGTTCTCTTCCTACGAGCAGTACTTC.

V and J are TRBV6-5 and TRBJ2-1; D perhaps matches TRBD2 (6 bases). V lost 2 bases, J lost 2 bases, and 10 bases lay in between. CDR1 and CDR2 from the germline V gene are MNHEY and SVGAGI. The CDR3 extends over 15 amino acids. The DNA for the CDR3 is TGTGCCAGCAGTTACGGGGGAGGTGCCTACAATGAGCAGTTCTTC. The encoded protein is CASSYGGGAYNEQFF.